This entry describes one T cell receptor (beta chain). In the authors' methods: It was from reference gene primer amplification that nucleated cell counts were estimated. TCRdb's copy holds only in-frame clones and misses some; the assay was immunoSEQ multiplex PCR. The D gene and trimming were derived from the DNA, and the V and J assignments and clone size from that table. Of approximately 120,000 clones in the sample, around nine tenths were seen once. This sample is drawn from a study of blood T cell repertoires in COVID-19. The overall study: Samples came from the United States, Italy and Spain, spanning acute and convalescent COVID-19. Sources were T cells, B-cell-depleted T cells, or PBMCs; the material itself was cDNA or gDNA.

The TCR comes from a woman of 80 years or more with acute or convalescent COVID-19. Sequencing input: peripheral blood.

The CDR3 protein is CASSYPSGVAGGEQFF. The CDR3 DNA reads as TGTGCCAGCAGTTACCCTTCGGGGGTAGCGGGAGGAGAGCAGTTCTTC. The rearrangement joins TRBV6-2 or TRBV6-3 to TRBJ2-1; TRBD2 matches 10 bases. J gave up 10 bases and V 2 bases, and 11 bases lay outside the gene matches. The germline gives CDR1 MNHEY, CDR2 SVGEGT. The CDR3 runs to 16 residues.